The rows below give T cell receptor beta chains drawn from one sample of a study of identical twins. TCRdb reprocessed the 5' RACE reads with MiXCR, giving one entry per CDR3 protein. The table records 1.5 million to 2 million distinct CDR3 sequences, roughly a third of them present only once. The specimen was cord blood. Every receptor here comes from a newborn girl in good health. Each CDR3 is given with its conserved first and last residue. The order of the fields is clone size, D gene, J gene, V gene, CDR3 DNA, CDR3 protein. D genes are given only for firm matches. For some rows the clone size is stated as once, few or many, or as a class when expanded; others skip it.

size: -; D: TRBD2; J: TRBJ2-7; V: TRBV20-1; DNA: TGCAGTGCGACTGGGACTAGCGGGGGCTACGAGCAGTACTTC; CDR3: CSATGTSGGYEQYF
size: -; D: TRBD1; J: TRBJ1-1; V: TRBV24-1; DNA: TGTGCCACCAGCCGGGACAGGGAGAACACTGAAGCTTTCTTT; CDR3: CATSRDRENTEAFF
size: -; D: -; J: TRBJ2-7; V: TRBV20-1; DNA: TGCAGTGCTAGTGGTCTAGCTGGCAATAGGCGATACGAGCAGTACTTC; CDR3: CSASGLAGNRRYEQYF
size: few; D: TRBD1; J: TRBJ2-5; V: TRBV27; DNA: TGTGCCAGCGCAATCAGGGGGCAAGAGACCCAGTACTTC; CDR3: CASAIRGQETQYF
size: -; D: -; J: TRBJ1-1; V: TRBV12-3/TRBV12-4; DNA: TGTGCCAGCAGCAATGCAGGTTTGAACACTGAAGCTTTCTTT; CDR3: CASSNAGLNTEAFF
size: many; D: -; J: TRBJ2-3; V: TRBV7-9; DNA: TGTGCCAGCAGCGAGGGGTTCACAGATACGCAGTATTTT; CDR3: CASSEGFTDTQYF
size: few; D: TRBD1; J: TRBJ2-3; V: TRBV12-3/TRBV12-4; DNA: TGTGCCGGATCACGGGACAGGGTAACAGATACGCAGTATTTT; CDR3: CAGSRDRVTDTQYF
size: -; D: -; J: TRBJ1-5; V: TRBV12-3/TRBV12-4; DNA: TGTGCCAGCAGTGCCAGGCGGCTCCAAGGGCCCCAGCATTTT; CDR3: CASSARRLQGPQHF
size: few; D: TRBD1; J: TRBJ1-2; V: TRBV20-1; DNA: TGCAGTGCTAGCATCGCCCGGGACAGCTATGGCTACACCTTC; CDR3: CSASIARDSYGYTF
size: -; D: -; J: TRBJ1-5; V: TRBV20-1; DNA: TGCAGTGCTAGAGATCCGGGACCCCTAGGGCAGCCCCAGCATTTT; CDR3: CSARDPGPLGQPQHF
size: -; D: TRBD2; J: TRBJ2-2; V: TRBV6-1; DNA: TGTGCCAGCAGTGGGCTAGCGGTTTTTGCCGGGGAGCTGTTTTTT; CDR3: CASSGLAVFAGELFF
size: -; D: TRBD2; J: TRBJ2-1; V: TRBV5-1; DNA: TGCGCCAGCAGCCCCTCACTAGCGGGAGGTTCCAATGAGCAGTTCTTC; CDR3: CASSPSLAGGSNEQFF
size: -; D: -; J: TRBJ2-7; V: TRBV5-6; DNA: TGTGCCAGCAGCGGAACGGGACCATTCTACGAGCAGTACTTC; CDR3: CASSGTGPFYEQYF
size: -; D: TRBD1; J: TRBJ1-2; V: TRBV4-1; DNA: TGCGCCAGCAGTCAGACCGGGACAGACTATGGCTACACCTTC; CDR3: CASSQTGTDYGYTF
size: -; D: -; J: TRBJ2-7; V: TRBV14; DNA: TGTGCCAGCAGCCAAGTGGGGACACCTTCCTACGAGCAGTACTTC; CDR3: CASSQVGTPSYEQYF
size: few; D: -; J: TRBJ2-5; V: TRBV3-1; DNA: TGTGCCAGCAGCCCCACCCGGCCGACCCAAGAGACCCAGTACTTC; CDR3: CASSPTRPTQETQYF
size: few; D: -; J: TRBJ1-4; V: TRBV20-1; DNA: TGCAGTGCCCTACGCGGGGGCGGGAATGAAAAACTGTTTTTT; CDR3: CSALRGGGNEKLFF
size: few; D: -; J: TRBJ2-1; V: TRBV5-1; DNA: TGCGCCAGCAGCTTGGACCAGGCCTACAATGAGCAGTTCTTC; CDR3: CASSLDQAYNEQFF
size: few; D: -; J: TRBJ1-2; V: TRBV7-9; DNA: TGTGCCAGCAGGCTCTCCGACCCGTATGGCTACACCTTC; CDR3: CASRLSDPYGYTF
size: few; D: TRBD2; J: TRBJ2-1; V: TRBV9; DNA: TGTGCCAGCAGCGTTAGCCAGACTAGCGGGAGGTACAATGAGCAGTTCTTC; CDR3: CASSVSQTSGRYNEQFF
size: -; D: -; J: TRBJ2-3; V: TRBV7-2; DNA: TGTGCCAGCAGCCCCCGGGCCCCATCGGGTAATACGCAGTATTTT; CDR3: CASSPRAPSGNTQYF
size: many; D: -; J: TRBJ1-2; V: TRBV21-1; DNA: TGTGCCAGCAGCAAAGACCCGGGGACTAACTATGGCTACACCTTC; CDR3: CASSKDPGTNYGYTF
size: -; D: TRBD1; J: TRBJ1-4; V: TRBV20-1; DNA: TGCAGTGCTAGAGCGACAGGGCCTAATGAAAAACTGTTTTTT; CDR3: CSARATGPNEKLFF
size: few; D: -; J: TRBJ1-1; V: TRBV20-1; DNA: TGCAGTGGGCGGCCCTTTACTGAAGCTTTCTTT; CDR3: CSGRPFTEAFF
size: -; D: TRBD1; J: TRBJ2-6; V: TRBV6-2/TRBV6-3; DNA: TGTGCCAGCAGTTACGAGGGGGCGATTGGGGCCAACGTCCTGACTTTC; CDR3: CASSYEGAIGANVLTF
size: -; D: -; J: TRBJ2-3; V: TRBV24-1; DNA: TGTGCCACCAGCCTCAGAACTACTAGCACAGATACGCAGTATTTT; CDR3: CATSLRTTSTDTQYF
size: -; D: -; J: TRBJ2-7; V: TRBV18; DNA: TGTGCCAGCTCAAAGACAGTTTACGAGCAGTACTTC; CDR3: CASSKTVYEQYF
size: -; D: TRBD1; J: TRBJ2-5; V: TRBV27; DNA: TGTGCCAGCAGTTGGACAGGTCAAGGGACCCAGTACTTC; CDR3: CASSWTGQGTQYF
size: -; D: -; J: TRBJ1-2; V: TRBV7-2; DNA: TGTGCCAGCAGCTTAACCAGCCCGGGACTGACCTATGGCTACACCTTC; CDR3: CASSLTSPGLTYGYTF
size: few; D: TRBD2; J: TRBJ2-7; V: TRBV20-1; DNA: TGCAGTGCTACCGGGACTAGCGGATACAATGAGCAGTACTTC; CDR3: CSATGTSGYNEQYF
size: -; D: TRBD1; J: TRBJ1-2; V: TRBV5-1; DNA: TGCGCCAGCAGCACGACCGGGACAGGGCACTATGGCTACACCTTC; CDR3: CASSTTGTGHYGYTF
size: -; D: TRBD2; J: TRBJ2-7; V: TRBV4-2; DNA: TGTGCCAACAGCCAAGTATTGGCGGGGGGGGTCCACGAGCAGTACTTC; CDR3: CANSQVLAGGVHEQYF
size: -; D: -; J: TRBJ2-3; V: TRBV12-3/TRBV12-4; DNA: TGTGCCAGCAGTTTGATGGGCGGAGGCACAGATACGCAGTATTTT; CDR3: CASSLMGGGTDTQYF
size: -; D: -; J: TRBJ2-1; V: TRBV6-4; DNA: TGTGCCAGCACCGAGGGGAGCGGGTTCTCCTACAATGAGCAGTTCTTC; CDR3: CASTEGSGFSYNEQFF
size: -; D: -; J: TRBJ1-1; V: TRBV21-1; DNA: TGTGCCAGCAGCAAAGGAACCTCGGGGAACACTGAAGCTTTCTTT; CDR3: CASSKGTSGNTEAFF
size: -; D: TRBD2; J: TRBJ2-6; V: TRBV28; DNA: TGTGCCAGCAGGAGACTAGCGGTCATCTCTGGGGCCAACGTCCTGACTTTC; CDR3: CASRRLAVISGANVLTF